This T cell receptor (beta chain) is from a study of shared clonotypes between healthy human individuals. Broader study findings: The sharing of 4.5% to 5.5% of naive CD4 clonotypes was seen across a handful of donors. Relative to memory subsets, naive subsets generally showed larger estimated richness.

Worth noting for this clone: No antigen is known for it.

V lost 6 bases and J lost 4; bases outside the gene matches: 7. CDR3 size: 13 residues. The germline V gene encodes CDR1 SQVTM and CDR2 ANQGSEA. Once extracted for a subset, genomic DNA was divided evenly among several immunoSEQ plates. This table comes from immunoSEQ multiplex PCR, and its TCRdb copy is limited to in-frame clones, with some not included. The profile covers about 2.5 million clones, with about nine tenths appearing a single time and 0.37% taken by the ten largest. Sequencing was carried out using naive CD4+ T cells from PBMCs. Indicated subset: CD45RA+ positively selected. The chain joins TRBV29-1 to TRBJ1-2; TRBD1 matches 8 bases. This receptor was obtained from a man between 18 and 35 years old in good health. Some clones in this sample may be carry-over from other donors' samples. The CDR3 loop is CSVATGGGYGYTF. The CDR3 DNA follows: TGCAGCGTCGCTACAGGGGGAGGCTATGGCTACACCTTC.